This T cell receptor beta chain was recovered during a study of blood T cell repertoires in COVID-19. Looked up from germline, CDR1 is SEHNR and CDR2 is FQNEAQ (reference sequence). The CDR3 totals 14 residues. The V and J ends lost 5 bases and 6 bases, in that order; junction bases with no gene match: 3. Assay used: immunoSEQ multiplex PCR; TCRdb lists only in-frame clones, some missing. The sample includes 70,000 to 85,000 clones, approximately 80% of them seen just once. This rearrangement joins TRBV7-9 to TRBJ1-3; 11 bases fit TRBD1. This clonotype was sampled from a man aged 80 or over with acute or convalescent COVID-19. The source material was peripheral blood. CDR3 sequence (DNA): TGTGCCAGCAGCGGACAGGGGGCAAAAAACACCATATATTTT. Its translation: CASSGQGAKNTIYF.